These 21 T cell receptor beta chains originate from one sample sequenced in a study of cytomegalovirus exposure and HLA in healthy donors. With 60 Vbeta and 13 Jbeta primers, the PCR was carried out. Clones were read by immunoSEQ multiplex PCR, and TCRdb kept only the in-frame ones, dropping some. Altogether over 130,000 clones are present, around three quarters being singletons, with the ten largest covering around 6.6%. Material: PBMCs. These receptors all come from a woman in her forties in good health and CMV-seropositive.

The genes are TRBV18 and TRBJ2-3; TRBD2 is a possible D gene (5 bases). Germline V lookup: CDR1 KGHSH, CDR2 LQKENI. The CDR3 covers 13 residues. V dropped 4 bases and J dropped 6 bases, with 11 bases sitting between them. The CDR3 spells CASSLRSGDTQYF. In nucleotides, the CDR3 is TGTGCCAGCTCACTCCGAAGCGGCGATACGCAGTATTTT.

The chain links TRBV6-5 to TRBJ2-5, with D hard to call. The CDR3 length is 15 residues. The germline CDR1 and CDR2 sequences are MNHEY and SVGAGI. V lost 0 bases and J 1 base, leaving 9 bases between the germline ends. The CDR3 loop reads CASSYSAASQETQYF. As DNA, the CDR3 is TGTGCCAGCAGTTACTCGGCAGCGTCCCAAGAGACCCAGTACTTC.

The chain employs TRBV6-5 and TRBJ1-1, with D perhaps TRBD1 (5 bases). V was clipped by 0 bases and J by 4 bases, with 12 bases between them. Germline CDR1 and CDR2: MNHEY and SVGAGI. The CDR3 sequence is 15 residues long. CDR3 sequence reads: CASSYSPGGSTEAFF. CDR3 bases: TGTGCCAGCAGTTACTCGCCCGGGGGGTCCACTGAAGCTTTCTTT.

This clone was seen just once. The CDR3: CASSLTGEGDYEQYF. The CDR3 nucleotides are TGTGCCAGCAGCTTAACAGGGGAAGGGGACTACGAGCAGTACTTC. This sequence joins TRBV28 and TRBJ2-7; 7 bases line up with TRBD1. Germline V lookup: CDR1 MDHEN, CDR2 SYDVKM. This CDR3 has 15 residues. The trim removed 6 bases at V and 3 bases at J, leaving 11 bases unmatched.

The DNA of the CDR3 is TGCGCCAGCAGATCAGTTGCAACTAATGAAAAACTGTTTTTT. It yields the protein CASRSVATNEKLFF. The chain carries TRBV5-1 and TRBJ1-4; D call uncertain. V shed 5 bases and J shed 0 bases, with 8 bases lying between them. Germline assignment: CDR1 SGHRS and CDR2 YFSETQ. The CDR3 runs 14 residues.

V gene TRBV5-6 combines with J gene TRBJ1-5; 8 bases align to TRBD1. The CDR3 spans 14 residues. Germline CDR1 and CDR2: SGHDT and YYEEEE. The V gene end was trimmed by 4 bases and the J gene end by 4 bases; junction bases not matched to a gene: 4. The CDR3 spells CASSAGTGNQPQHF. The CDR3 nucleotides are TGTGCCAGCAGCGCGGGGACAGGAAATCAGCCCCAGCATTTT.

With regard to this clone: Since the CDR3 does not end with the conserved phenylalanine or tryptophan, this likely comes from a read error. The chain joins TRBV6-1 to TRBJ1-2, with a possible D match to TRBD1 (5 bases). Germline V gene data show CDR1 as MNHNS and CDR2 as SASEGT. The CDR3 has 14 residues. Trimming took 1 base from V and 4 from J, leaving 10 bases between them. CDR3 sequence: CASSEEGALYGYTL. CDR3 nucleotide sequence: TGTGCCAGCAGTGAAGAAGGGGCCCTCTATGGCTACACCCTC.

The chain's CDR3 is CASSSEGGSWSYNEQFF. The CDR3, as DNA: TGCGCCAGCAGCTCGGAGGGCGGGAGTTGGTCCTACAATGAGCAGTTCTTC. The chain employs TRBV5-1 and TRBJ2-1, with 7 bases lining up with TRBD2. The CDR3 extends over 17 amino acids. J lost 1 base, V lost 3 bases, and 10 bases had no gene match. Germline lookup yields CDR1 SGHRS and CDR2 YFSETQ.

The V and J genes are TRBV19 and TRBJ2-5, with D hard to call. V was pared by 0 bases and J by 3 bases, with 5 bases between. The CDR3 totals 13 residues. CDR1 is LNHDA and CDR2 is SQIVND in the germline V gene (reference sequence). Here the CDR3 DNA reads TGTGCCAGTAGTATAGATTTAGAAGAGACCCAGTACTTC. Translation: CASSIDLEETQYF.

The genes are TRBV11-2 and TRBJ1-1, with D unclear. Germline-derived CDR1 and CDR2 are SGHAT and FQNNGV. V lost 5 bases and J 6 bases, leaving 22 bases between the germline ends. The CDR3 runs 16 residues. This CDR3 reads CASSPNPGRGGAEAFF. The CDR3, as DNA: TGTGCCAGCAGCCCCAATCCCGGACGGGGTGGGGCTGAAGCTTTCTTT.

This clone came up once. V is TRBV27 and J is TRBJ1-5; D might be TRBD1 (5 bases). In germline, CDR1 is MNHEY, CDR2 SMNVEV (reference sequence). The CDR3 consists of 14 residues. V lost 3 bases to trimming and J lost 0 bases, with 6 bases between them. The CDR3 sequence is CASSFGHSNQPQHF. The DNA of the CDR3 is TGTGCCAGCAGTTTTGGACATAGCAATCAGCCCCAGCATTTT.

The CDR3 region is CASSSDRGSAGANVLTF. The CDR3 DNA follows: TGCGCCAGCAGCTCGGACAGGGGATCGGCTGGGGCCAACGTCCTGACTTTC. The rearrangement links TRBV5-1 to TRBJ2-6; TRBD1 agrees at 9 bases. The ends lost 3 bases at V and 2 bases at J; junction bases unmatched: 6. CDR1 and CDR2 (germline): SGHRS, YFSETQ. The CDR3 has 17 amino acids.

The J gene is TRBJ1-2, the V gene TRBV19, with 9 bases that match TRBD1. Germline CDR1 LNHDA, CDR2 SQIVND (reference sequence). This CDR3 is built from 16 residues. With 6 bases clipped from V and 0 bases from J, the junction kept 8 bases outside the gene matches. The CDR3 sequence is CASRPTQGATNYGYTF. The DNA for the CDR3 is TGTGCCAGTAGGCCGACACAGGGGGCGACTAACTATGGCTACACCTTC.

The chain links TRBV14 to TRBJ2-3, with D possibly matching TRBD2 (5 bases). The CDR3 length is 15 residues. CDR1 is SGHDN, CDR2 FVKESK, per germline. Trimming stripped 4 bases from V and 3 bases from J, with 14 bases between. The CDR3 bases are TGTGCCAGCAGCCCCTTCCTAGGAGGAACAGATACGCAGTATTTT. Amino acids: CASSPFLGGTDTQYF.

The chain is built from TRBV6-1 and TRBJ2-6, with D possibly TRBD1 on 6 matching bases. CDR1 is MNHNS, CDR2 SASEGT, per germline. The V and J ends lost 4 bases and 0 bases respectively, with 7 bases between them. The CDR3 sequence is 15 residues long. CDR3 loop: CASSAGHSGANVLTF. The CDR3 DNA reads TGTGCCAGCAGTGCGGGACACTCTGGGGCCAACGTCCTGACTTTC.

This chain joins TRBV7-9 and TRBJ1-1; 8 bases align to TRBD1. The CDR3 loop spans 12 amino acids. The V gene end was trimmed by 5 bases and the J gene end by 7 bases; junction bases not matched to a gene: 3. Germline-derived CDR1 and CDR2 are SEHNR and FQNEAQ (reference sequence). CDR3 in amino acids: CASSIDRGEAFF. The CDR3 DNA reads TGTGCCAGCAGCATCGACAGGGGTGAAGCTTTCTTT.

V is TRBV28 and J is TRBJ2-5; TRBD2 aligns across 12 bases. After removal of 5 bases from V and 6 bases from J, the junction contained 10 bases not matched to a gene. This CDR3 contains 16 residues. The germline CDR1 and CDR2 sequences are MDHEN and SYDVKM. The CDR3 reads CASSHTTSGSRKTQYF. For the CDR3, the DNA is TGTGCCAGCAGTCACACGACTAGCGGGAGTAGGAAGACCCAGTACTTC.

The rearrangement links TRBV7-9 to TRBJ2-5, with 8 bases aligning to TRBD1. CDR1 is SEHNR and CDR2 is FQNEAQ in the germline V gene (reference sequence). The V gene end was trimmed by 2 bases and the J gene end by 5 bases; junction bases not matched to a gene: 7. The CDR3 extends over 15 amino acids. Written as DNA, the CDR3 is TGTGCCAGCAGCTTACCATGGACAGGGCTTGAGACCCAGTACTTC. It is translated as CASSLPWTGLETQYF.

The J gene is TRBJ2-1, the V gene TRBV5-1; 14 bases match TRBD2. Germline V CDR1 and CDR2: SGHRS, YFSETQ. There are 15 residues in the CDR3. Unmatched junction bases numbered 3, after V lost 4 bases and J lost 6 bases. CDR3 loop: CASSAGTSGSNEQFF. CDR3 sequence (DNA): TGCGCCAGCAGCGCCGGGACTAGCGGGAGCAATGAGCAGTTCTTC.

The chain recombines TRBV5-4 with TRBJ2-5; 15 bases are shared with TRBD2. V lost 3 bases to trimming and J lost 5 bases; unmatched junction nucleotides: 11. The CDR3 totals 18 residues. Germline-derived CDR1 and CDR2 are SGHNT and YYREEE (reference sequence). CDR3 sequence reads: CASSSGTSGRKGGETQYF. The DNA of the CDR3 is TGTGCCAGCAGCTCCGGGACTAGCGGGAGGAAGGGGGGGGAGACCCAGTACTTC.

In its sample, this clone was seen a few times. This rearrangement joins TRBV20-1 to TRBJ2-7; D is unresolved. Trimming shortened V by 4 bases and J by 3 bases, and 7 bases separated the two germline ends. Germline lookup yields CDR1 DFQATT and CDR2 SNEGSKA (reference sequence). This CDR3 has 11 amino acids. CDR3 sequence: CSATEDYEQYF. CDR3 bases: TGCAGTGCTACCGAGGACTACGAGCAGTACTTC.